These 17 T cell receptor beta chains share one sample of origin, sequenced in a study of cytomegalovirus exposure and HLA in healthy donors. The PCR employed 60 Vbeta primers together with 13 Jbeta primers. Clones were read by immunoSEQ multiplex PCR, and TCRdb kept only the in-frame ones, dropping some. Its listing shows 140,000 or so clones. Sequencing was done on a sample of PBMCs. Source of these receptors: a male donor in good health and CMV-seronegative.

The chain carries TRBV11-3 and TRBJ2-7, with 8 positions matching TRBD1. Losses at the gene ends were 5 bases for V and 0 bases for J; bases not matched to a gene: 3. Germline V gene sequence: CDR1 SGHNT, CDR2 YENEEA. The CDR3 totals 14 residues. The CDR3 coding sequence is TGTGCCAGCAGCCCAGGGGGCCTCTCCTACGAGCAGTACTTC. Encoded protein: CASSPGGLSYEQYF.

The chain carries TRBV7-2 and TRBJ2-7; 7 nucleotides align to TRBD2. After removal of 9 bases from V and 1 base from J, the junction contained 9 bases not matched to a gene. From germline, CDR1 is SGHTA and CDR2 FQGNSA. The CDR3 has 14 amino acids. CDR3 protein: CASRPGGVSYEQYF. In DNA, the CDR3 is TGTGCCAGTCGACCGGGAGGCGTATCCTACGAGCAGTACTTC.

CDR3 protein: CASSPGVSWHQPQHF. The CDR3 nucleotides are TGTGCCAGCAGCCCGGGGGTTTCGTGGCATCAGCCCCAGCATTTT. V usage is TRBV27 and J usage is TRBJ1-5; TRBD1 is a possible D gene (5 bases). Germline CDR1 and CDR2: MNHEY and SMNVEV (reference sequence). V lost 6 bases to trimming and J lost 5 bases, with 17 bases between them. The CDR3 spans 15 residues.

In the case of this clone: The junction does not match germline at one end; this may be a read error. The chain is built from TRBV7-7 and TRBJ2-5; 8 bases fit TRBD2. The CDR3 is 15 residues long. In germline, CDR1 is SSHAT, CDR2 FNYEAQ (reference sequence). In nucleotides, the CDR3 is TGTGCTAGCAGCGGATCGGGGGGGGAAAAAGAGACCCAGTACTTC. Residues: CASSGSGGEKETQYF.

This chain links TRBV5-8 with TRBJ1-2; D may be TRBD1 (5 bases). V lost 3 bases and J lost 4, with 10 bases in between. The CDR3 loop spans 13 amino acids. CDR1 is SGHTS and CDR2 is YDEGEE in the germline V gene. The CDR3 DNA reads TGTGCCAGCAGCTCAGGGTATTTCTATGGCTACACCTTC. This gives the protein CASSSGYFYGYTF.

This sequence joins TRBV9 and TRBJ2-1; 7 bases are shared with TRBD2. Germline lookup yields CDR1 SGDLS and CDR2 YYNGEE. The CDR3 runs to 15 residues. Trimming removed 4 bases from V and 0 bases from J; junction bases left unmatched: 4. CDR3 protein: CASSLRGDSYNEQFF. The CDR3 DNA reads TGTGCCAGCAGCCTCCGGGGGGACTCCTACAATGAGCAGTTCTTC. The variable domain in full, with the rest retrieved from reference TRBV9 and TRBJ2-1, is DSGVTQTPKHLITATGQRVTLRCSPRSGDLSVYWYQQSLDQGLQFLIQYYNGEERAKGNILERFSAQQFPDLHSELNLSSLELGDSALYFCASSLRGDSYNEQFFGPGTRLTVL.

V is TRBV7-9 and J is TRBJ2-1; TRBD2 is a possible D gene (5 bases). Trimming cost V 5 bases and J 2 bases, with 13 bases left between them. The CDR3 runs to 15 residues. CDR1 and CDR2 (germline): SEHNR, FQNEAQ (reference sequence). CDR3 bases: TGTGCCAGCAGCCCTCGACGGGAACCCTACAATGAGCAGTTCTTC. Translating it yields CASSPRREPYNEQFF. Filled out from reference TRBV7-9 and TRBJ2-1, the complete variable domain reads DTGVSQNPRHKITKRGQNVTFRCDPISEHNRLYWYRQTLGQGPEFLTYFQNEAQLEKSRLLSDRFSAERPKGSFSTLEIQRTEQGDSAMYLCASSPRREPYNEQFFGPGTRLTVL.

In nucleotides, the CDR3 is TGTGCCACCAGCAGACCCGGGACAAGAGACGGGCAAGCTTTCTTT. This gives the protein CATSRPGTRDGQAFF. The V gene is TRBV15, the J gene TRBJ1-1, with D possibly TRBD1 on 6 matching bases. The CDR3 contains 15 residues. Looked up from germline, CDR1 is LNHNV and CDR2 is YYDKDF (reference sequence). V was pared by 2 bases and J by 9 bases, with 19 bases between.

V gene TRBV6-1 combines with J gene TRBJ2-7, with a possible D match to TRBD2 (7 bases). CDR3 length: 15 amino acids. Trimming took 0 bases from V and 4 from J, leaving 13 bases between them. Germline V gene lookup returns CDR1 MNHNS and CDR2 SASEGT. This chain's CDR3 is CASSEARGAGYEQYF. Here the CDR3 DNA reads TGTGCCAGCAGTGAAGCTCGGGGGGCGGGATACGAGCAGTACTTC.

CDR3 sequence: CASSLEGTGGYNEQFF. The CDR3 DNA is TGTGCCAGCAGTTTAGAGGGGACAGGGGGCTACAATGAGCAGTTCTTC. This chain links TRBV6-5 with TRBJ2-1, with 11 bases aligning to TRBD1. This CDR3 has 16 residues. Germline assignment: CDR1 MNHEY and CDR2 SVGAGI. The V segment lost 4 bases and the J segment 3 bases; nucleotides outside the gene matches: 5.

V gene TRBV5-1 combines with J gene TRBJ2-1, with D hard to call. CDR1 SGHRS and CDR2 YFSETQ come from the germline V gene. With 2 bases removed from V and 8 bases from J, the gap between germline ends came to 5 bases. The CDR3 contains 11 residues. The CDR3 nucleotides read TGCGCCAGCAGCTTAGTAGATGAGCAGTTCTTC. Translation: CASSLVDEQFF.

The chain joins TRBV6-6 to TRBJ2-7; TRBD2 matches at 11 bases. The V gene end was trimmed by 6 bases and the J gene end by 6 bases; junction bases not matched to a gene: 7. CDR3 length equals 14 residues. The V gene's germline CDR1 is MNHNY and CDR2 SVGAGI (reference sequence). CDR3 bases: TGTGCCAGCAGAGAGACTAGCGGGATAGGCGAGCAGTACTTC. Translation gives CASRETSGIGEQYF.

The chain links TRBV10-3 to TRBJ2-7, with 9 nucleotides matching TRBD1. Trimming cost V 0 bases and J 6 bases; bases outside gene matches: 9. CDR3 length: 16 residues. Germline CDR1 ENHRY, CDR2 SYGVKD. The CDR3 coding sequence is TGTGCCATCAGTGAGTCAACACGGGACAGGGAGGCCGAGCAGTACTTC. It encodes CAISESTRDREAEQYF.

This chain uses TRBV19 with TRBJ1-2; D gene uncertain. V lost 6 bases and J lost 4, with 12 bases in between. The CDR3 consists of 13 residues. Germline CDR1 LNHDA, CDR2 SQIVND (reference sequence). The CDR3 DNA sequence: TGTGCCAGTAGGGGCGGGAGGGCCTATGGCTACACCTTC. This encodes CASRGGRAYGYTF.

V gene TRBV19 combines with J gene TRBJ2-2; TRBD2 aligns across 7 bases. Germline-derived CDR1 and CDR2 are LNHDA and SQIVND (reference sequence). V was pared by 6 bases and J by 3 bases, with 1 base of the junction left unmatched. The CDR3 has 13 residues. CDR3 DNA: TGTGCCAGTAGGGGAGGGCACACCGGGGAGCTGTTTTTT. Protein: CASRGGHTGELFF.

The CDR3: CASNYGRGLVNTEAFF. The CDR3, as DNA: TGTGCCAGCAATTATGGCAGGGGATTGGTCAACACTGAAGCTTTCTTT. The J gene is TRBJ1-1, the V gene TRBV28; TRBD1 might be the D (6 bases). CDR3 length: 16 residues. V lost 7 bases and J lost 2, with 20 bases in between. CDR1 is MDHEN and CDR2 is SYDVKM in the germline V gene.

The rearrangement uses TRBV6-5 and TRBJ2-5; 7 bases align to TRBD2. In germline, CDR1 is MNHEY, CDR2 SVGAGI. This CDR3 comprises 13 residues. Unmatched junction bases numbered 6, after V lost 6 bases and J lost 5 bases. The CDR3 DNA is TGTGCCAGCAGCAGGACTAGAGCGGAGACCCAGTACTTC. Its translation: CASSRTRAETQYF.